This T cell receptor (beta chain) was recorded in a study of blood T cell repertoires in COVID-19. For recovered donors of Cohort 3, there were two negative PCRs, clearance, or symptom resolution. Original analysis: Researchers report that nucleated cell counts were estimated from reference gene primer amplification. Assay used: immunoSEQ multiplex PCR; TCRdb lists only in-frame clones, some missing. V, J and clone size were drawn from that table, and D and trimming were deduced from the DNA. The sample contains some 200,000 clones, 78% of which appear only once. Sequencing was performed on PBMCs or T cells enriched from blood (not recorded which). The receptor comes from a woman aged 50 to 60 who had recovered from COVID-19.

The CDR3 DNA sequence: TGTGCCAGCAGTCCTCTCGGGCTAGCGGGAGGAGGGGATACGCAGTATTTT. It yields the protein CASSPLGLAGGGDTQYF. The chain links TRBV27 to TRBJ2-3, with 11 bases lining up with TRBD2. Germline V gives CDR1 MNHEY, CDR2 SMNVEV (reference sequence). Unmatched junction bases numbered 13, after V lost 5 bases and J lost 6 bases. This CDR3 region has 17 residues.